The entry below gives a single T cell receptor (beta chain) sequence along with its context. This record belongs to a study of T cells in localized non-small cell lung cancer. Only in-frame clones appear in the TCRdb table, and some are missing; sequencing was by immunoSEQ multiplex PCR. Found here are 86,000 or so clones, 84% of them singletons; the top ten hold 2.5% to 3%. Trimming stripped 4 bases from V and 3 bases from J, with 16 bases between. Germline V gene sequence: CDR1 SGDLS, CDR2 YYNGEE. The CDR3 length is 15 residues. The V call is TRBV9, the J call TRBJ2-5, with D perhaps matching TRBD1 or TRBD2 (5 bases each). This sequence was found in a man between 40 and 70 years old with stage I lung adenocarcinoma. Sequenced material: peripheral blood, taken before any cancer treatment. CDR3 protein: CASSPWVGPKETQYF. The DNA for the CDR3 is TGTGCCAGCAGCCCATGGGTGGGACCTAAAGAGACCCAGTACTTC.